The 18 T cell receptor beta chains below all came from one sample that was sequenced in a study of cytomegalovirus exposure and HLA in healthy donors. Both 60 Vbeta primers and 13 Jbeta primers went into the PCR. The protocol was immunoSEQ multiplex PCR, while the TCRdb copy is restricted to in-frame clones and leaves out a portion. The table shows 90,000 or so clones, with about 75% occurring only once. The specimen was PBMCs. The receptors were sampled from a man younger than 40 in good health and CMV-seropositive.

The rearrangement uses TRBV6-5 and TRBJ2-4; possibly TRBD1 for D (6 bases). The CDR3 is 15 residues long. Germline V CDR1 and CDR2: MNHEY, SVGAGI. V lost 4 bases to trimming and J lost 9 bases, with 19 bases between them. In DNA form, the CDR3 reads TGTGCCAGCAGTTTTCCGACAGGAGGTCGCTGCATTCAGTACTTC. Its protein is CASSFPTGGRCIQYF.

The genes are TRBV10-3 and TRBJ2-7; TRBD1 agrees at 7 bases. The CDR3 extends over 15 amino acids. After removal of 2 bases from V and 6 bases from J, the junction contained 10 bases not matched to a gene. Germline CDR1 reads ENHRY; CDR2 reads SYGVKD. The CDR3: CAISETTGPPAEQYF. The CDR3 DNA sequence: TGTGCCATCAGTGAGACGACAGGGCCTCCAGCCGAGCAGTACTTC.

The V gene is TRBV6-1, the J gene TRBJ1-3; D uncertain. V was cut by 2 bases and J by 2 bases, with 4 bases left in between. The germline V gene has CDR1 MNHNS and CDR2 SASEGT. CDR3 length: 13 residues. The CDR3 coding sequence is TGTGCCAGCAGTGAATGGCCTGGAAACACCATATATTTT. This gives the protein CASSEWPGNTIYF.

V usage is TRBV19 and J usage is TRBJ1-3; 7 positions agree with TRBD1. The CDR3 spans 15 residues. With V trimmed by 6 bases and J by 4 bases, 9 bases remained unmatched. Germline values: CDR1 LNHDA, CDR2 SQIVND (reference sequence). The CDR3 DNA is TGTGCCAGTAGCACCGACAGGGCGGCGGGAAACACCATATATTTT. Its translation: CASSTDRAAGNTIYF.

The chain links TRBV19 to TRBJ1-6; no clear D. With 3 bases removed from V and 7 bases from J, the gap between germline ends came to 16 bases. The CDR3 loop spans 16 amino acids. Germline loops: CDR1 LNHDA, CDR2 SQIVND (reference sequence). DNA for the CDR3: TGTGCCAGTAGTATTAACACGGGAAACCAAAATTCACCCCTCCACTTT. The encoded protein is CASSINTGNQNSPLHF.

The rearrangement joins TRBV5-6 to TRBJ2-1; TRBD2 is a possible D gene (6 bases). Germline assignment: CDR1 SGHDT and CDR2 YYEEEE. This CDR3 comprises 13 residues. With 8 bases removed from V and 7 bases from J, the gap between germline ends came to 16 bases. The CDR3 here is CASLGTGRNEQFF. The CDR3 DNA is TGTGCCAGTCTCGGGACTGGTCGGAATGAGCAGTTCTTC.

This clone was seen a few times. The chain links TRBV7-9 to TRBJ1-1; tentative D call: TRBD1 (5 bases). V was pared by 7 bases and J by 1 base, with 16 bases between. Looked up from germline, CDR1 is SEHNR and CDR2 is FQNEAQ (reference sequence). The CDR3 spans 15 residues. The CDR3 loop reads CASTIEGTANTEAFF. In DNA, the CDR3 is TGTGCCAGCACCATTGAAGGGACTGCGAACACTGAAGCTTTCTTT.

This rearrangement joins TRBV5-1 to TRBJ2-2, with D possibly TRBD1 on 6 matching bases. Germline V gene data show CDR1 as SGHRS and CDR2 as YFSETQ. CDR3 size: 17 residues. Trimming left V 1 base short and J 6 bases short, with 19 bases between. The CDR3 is CASSLTLTGTMAGELFF. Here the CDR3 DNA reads TGCGCCAGCAGCTTGACGCTAACCGGGACAATGGCCGGGGAGCTGTTTTTT.

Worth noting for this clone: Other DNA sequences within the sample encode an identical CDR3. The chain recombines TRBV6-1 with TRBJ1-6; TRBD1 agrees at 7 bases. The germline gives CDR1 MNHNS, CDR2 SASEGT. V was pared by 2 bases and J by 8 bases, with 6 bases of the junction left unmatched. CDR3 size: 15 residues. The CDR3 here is CASSESGGWDSPLHF. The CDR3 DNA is TGTGCCAGCAGTGAATCAGGGGGGTGGGATTCACCCCTCCACTTT.

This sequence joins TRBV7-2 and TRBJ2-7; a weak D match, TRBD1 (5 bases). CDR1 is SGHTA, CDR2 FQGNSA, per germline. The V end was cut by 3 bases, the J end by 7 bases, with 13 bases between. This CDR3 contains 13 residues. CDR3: CASSFARVEEQYF. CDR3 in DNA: TGTGCCAGCAGCTTTGCCAGGGTAGAGGAGCAGTACTTC. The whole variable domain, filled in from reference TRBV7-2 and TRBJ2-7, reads GAGVSQSPSNKVTEKGKDVELRCDPISGHTALYWYRQSLGQGLEFLIYFQGNSAPDKSGLPSDRFSAERTGGSVSTLTIQRTQQEDSAVYLCASSFARVEEQYFGPGTRLTVT.

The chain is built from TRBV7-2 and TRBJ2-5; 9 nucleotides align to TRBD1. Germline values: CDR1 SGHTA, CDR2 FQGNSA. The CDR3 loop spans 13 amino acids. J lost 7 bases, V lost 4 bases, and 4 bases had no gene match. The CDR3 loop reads CASSSRDRATQYF. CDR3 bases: TGTGCCAGCAGCTCACGGGACAGGGCGACCCAGTACTTC.

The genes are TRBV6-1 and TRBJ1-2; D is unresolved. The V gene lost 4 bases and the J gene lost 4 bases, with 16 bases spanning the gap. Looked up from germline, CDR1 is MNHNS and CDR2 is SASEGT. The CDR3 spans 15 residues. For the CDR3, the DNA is TGTGCCAGCAGTGTTCGGACTAGCTATACCTATGGCTACACCTTC. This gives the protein CASSVRTSYTYGYTF.

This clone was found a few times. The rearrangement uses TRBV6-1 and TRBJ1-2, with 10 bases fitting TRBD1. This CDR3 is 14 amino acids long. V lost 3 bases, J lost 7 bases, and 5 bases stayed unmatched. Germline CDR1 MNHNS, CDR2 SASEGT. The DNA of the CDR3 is TGTGCCAGCAGTGAGACAGGGGGCGTCGGTGGCTACACCTTC. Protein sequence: CASSETGGVGGYTF.

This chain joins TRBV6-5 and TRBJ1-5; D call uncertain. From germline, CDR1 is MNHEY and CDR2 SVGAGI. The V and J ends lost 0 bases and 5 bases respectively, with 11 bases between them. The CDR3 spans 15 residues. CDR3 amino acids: CASSYSGGLYQPQHF. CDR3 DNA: TGTGCCAGCAGTTACTCGGGAGGGCTATATCAGCCCCAGCATTTT.

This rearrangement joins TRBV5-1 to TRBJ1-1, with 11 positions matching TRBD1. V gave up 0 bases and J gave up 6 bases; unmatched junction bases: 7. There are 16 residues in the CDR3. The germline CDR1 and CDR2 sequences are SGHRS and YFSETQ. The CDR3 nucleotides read TGCGCCAGCAGCTTGGTAGGCGGGACAGGGGGGCCTGAAGCTTTCTTT. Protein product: CASSLVGGTGGPEAFF.

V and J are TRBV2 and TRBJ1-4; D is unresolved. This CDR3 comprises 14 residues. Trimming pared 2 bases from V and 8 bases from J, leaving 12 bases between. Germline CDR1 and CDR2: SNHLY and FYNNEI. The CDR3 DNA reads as TGTGCCAGCAGTGAAAGTCCGGGGAGGGAAAAACTGTTTTTT. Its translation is CASSESPGREKLFF.

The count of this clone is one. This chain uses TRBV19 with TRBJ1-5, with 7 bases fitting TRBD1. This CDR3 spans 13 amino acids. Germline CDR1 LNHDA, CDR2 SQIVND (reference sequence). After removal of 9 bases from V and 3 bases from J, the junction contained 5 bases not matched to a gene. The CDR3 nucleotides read TGTGCCAGCCACGACAGGGTCAATCAGCCCCAGCATTTT. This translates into CASHDRVNQPQHF.

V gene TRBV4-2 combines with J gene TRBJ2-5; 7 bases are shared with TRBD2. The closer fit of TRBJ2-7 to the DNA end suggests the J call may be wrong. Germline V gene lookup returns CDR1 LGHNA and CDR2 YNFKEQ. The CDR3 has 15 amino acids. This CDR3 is CASGTTSSYSYEQYF. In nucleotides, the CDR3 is TGTGCCAGCGGGACGACTAGCTCCTACTCCTACGAGCAGTACTTC.